Listed below are T cell receptor beta chains from one sample, sequenced in a study of shared clonotypes between healthy human individuals. The repertoire was sequenced with immunoSEQ multiplex PCR; TCRdb's copy has only in-frame clones and lacks some. The sample carries 2 million to 2.5 million clones, just under 95% recorded once. The sample consisted of naive CD8+ T cells sorted from blood. These receptors originate from a man between 18 and 29 years old in good health. The CDR3 runs from the conserved cysteine through the conserved F or W. D genes are given only for firm matches. Size values are once, few and many counts, or a class for expanded clones, and some rows have none.

J gene | D gene | clone size | V gene | CDR3 protein | CDR3 DNA
TRBJ2-7 | TRBD1 | once | TRBV4-1 | CASSQPGTGVSEQYF | TGCGCCAGCAGCCAGCCCGGGACAGGGGTTTCGGAGCAGTACTTC
TRBJ2-7 | - | - | TRBV5-6 | CASSFGTTYEQYF | TGTGCCAGCAGCTTCGGGACAACCTACGAGCAGTACTTC
TRBJ2-2 | - | - | TRBV9 | CASSVVGDGELFF | TGTGCCAGCAGCGTAGTTGGCGACGGGGAGCTGTTTTTT
TRBJ1-1 | - | - | TRBV5-4 | CASSRTVTGTEAFF | TGTGCCAGCAGCCGGACTGTTACGGGCACTGAAGCTTTCTTT
TRBJ2-7 | TRBD1 | few | TRBV6-5 | CASSRTGYNEQYF | TGTGCCAGCAGCCGGACAGGGTACAACGAGCAGTACTTC
TRBJ1-6 | TRBD1 | - | TRBV9 | CASSETGDNSPLHF | TGTGCCAGCAGCGAGACAGGGGATAATTCACCCCTCCACTTT
TRBJ2-1 | - | - | TRBV6-5 | CASGGAYNEQFF | TGTGCCAGTGGAGGGGCCTACAATGAGCAGTTCTTC
TRBJ2-5 | - | - | TRBV5-6 | CASSLGGTETQYF | TGTGCCAGCAGCTTGGGGGGCACAGAGACCCAGTACTTC
TRBJ1-2 | - | - | TRBV7-8 | CASSLALQGNNGYTF | TGTGCCAGCAGCTTAGCTCTCCAGGGGAATAATGGCTACACCTTC
TRBJ2-7 | TRBD2 | - | TRBV5-1 | CASRVGTSGVYEQYF | TGCGCCAGCAGGGTTGGGACTAGCGGAGTCTACGAGCAGTACTTC
TRBJ2-7 | TRBD2 | - | TRBV6-5 | CASSYGLAGAYEQYF | TGTGCCAGCAGTTACGGACTAGCGGGAGCCTACGAGCAGTACTTC
TRBJ2-7 | - | - | TRBV10-2 | CASSETGIYEQYF | TGCGCCAGCAGTGAAACAGGGATTTACGAGCAGTACTTC
TRBJ1-1 | - | - | TRBV2 | CASSEAPGRYTEAFF | TGTGCCAGCAGTGAAGCGCCGGGGCGTTACACTGAAGCTTTCTTT
TRBJ2-2 | - | once | TRBV7-6 | CASSTLDTGELFF | TGTGCCAGCAGCACCCTAGACACCGGGGAGCTGTTTTTT
TRBJ1-1 | - | once | TRBV7-9 | CASSLGEGRNTEAFF | TGTGCCAGCAGCTTAGGAGAGGGCAGGAACACTGAAGCTTTCTTT
TRBJ2-1 | - | - | TRBV11-2 | CASSLGGWQFF | TGTGCCAGCAGCCTAGGGGGATGGCAGTTCTTC
TRBJ2-3 | TRBD2 | - | TRBV7-9 | CASSQPLTPGLAGTDTQYF | TGTGCCAGCAGTCAACCCTTAACTCCGGGACTAGCTGGCACAGATACGCAGTATTTT
TRBJ1-1 | - | - | TRBV30 | CAWSVGATEAFF | TGTGCCTGGAGTGTAGGGGCCACTGAAGCTTTCTTT
TRBJ1-2 | TRBD1 | - | TRBV4-3 | CASSQERTGAYYGYTF | TGCGCCAGCAGCCAAGAACGGACAGGGGCATACTATGGCTACACCTTC
TRBJ1-1 | - | - | TRBV7-9 | CASSRPDGTEAFF | TGTGCCAGCAGCCGGCCCGACGGAACTGAAGCTTTCTTT
TRBJ2-7 | - | - | TRBV2 | CASSEASSSYEQYF | TGTGCCAGCAGTGAGGCCAGTAGCTCCTACGAGCAGTACTTC
TRBJ2-5 | - | - | TRBV28 | CASSSPLQVLIETQYF | TGTGCCAGCAGTTCCCCCCTACAGGTTTTGATTGAGACCCAGTACTTC
TRBJ1-1 | TRBD1 | - | TRBV5-1 | CASSLAPGQVSNTEAFF | TGCGCCAGCAGCCTGGCCCCGGGACAGGTTTCGAACACTGAAGCTTTCTTT
TRBJ2-1 | TRBD2 | - | TRBV7-3 | CASSFSGGPTEQFF | TGTGCCAGCAGCTTTAGCGGGGGGCCCACTGAGCAGTTCTTC
TRBJ2-2 | - | - | TRBV5-1 | CASSSPRESGELFF | TGCGCCAGCAGCTCCCCACGCGAATCCGGGGAGCTGTTTTTT
TRBJ2-3 | - | - | TRBV7-9 | CASSSGWDSRASDTQYF | TGTGCCAGCAGCTCGGGCTGGGACTCGAGAGCATCAGATACGCAGTATTTT
TRBJ2-1 | TRBD2 | - | TRBV7-9 | CASSALAGALGNEQFF | TGTGCCAGCAGCGCCCTAGCGGGAGCTTTAGGGAATGAGCAGTTCTTC
TRBJ1-1 | - | - | TRBV7-9 | CASSFQTVNTEAFF | TGTGCCAGCAGCTTCCAGACAGTGAACACTGAAGCTTTCTTT
TRBJ2-2 | - | - | TRBV25-1 | CASREEQGGTGELFF | TGTGCCAGCAGAGAGGAGCAGGGGGGGACCGGGGAGCTGTTTTTT
TRBJ2-2 | - | - | TRBV7-8 | CASSLGPGLGTGELFF | TGTGCCAGCAGCTTAGGTCCGGGGCTTGGCACCGGGGAGCTGTTTTTT
TRBJ2-5 | - | - | TRBV11-2 | CASSLELAPQETQYF | TGTGCCAGCAGCTTAGAGCTAGCACCCCAAGAGACCCAGTACTTC
TRBJ2-1 | - | - | TRBV7-9 | CASRSSGNEQFF | TGTGCCAGCAGATCTAGTGGGAATGAGCAGTTCTTC
TRBJ2-7 | TRBD2 | - | TRBV9 | CASSVDPDRGTSGSLEQYF | TGTGCCAGCAGCGTGGACCCGGACAGGGGGACTAGCGGGAGTCTCGAGCAGTACTTC
TRBJ2-2 | - | - | TRBV9 | CASSQGQGELFF | TGTGCCAGCAGCCAGGGACAAGGGGAGCTGTTTTTT
TRBJ1-1 | - | - | TRBV7-9 | CASSLQGSMNTEAFF | TGTGCCAGCAGCTTACAAGGGAGCATGAACACTGAAGCTTTCTTT
TRBJ1-3 | - | - | TRBV29-1 | CSVESGNTIYF | TGCAGCGTTGAATCCGGAAACACCATATATTTT
TRBJ2-1 | TRBD2 | - | TRBV6-5 | CASSYSAGERINEQFF | TGTGCCAGCAGTTACTCAGCGGGAGAAAGAATCAATGAGCAGTTCTTC
TRBJ2-1 | - | - | TRBV6-1 | CASGERIITYNEQFF | TGTGCCAGCGGCGAAAGGATAATCACCTACAATGAGCAGTTCTTC
TRBJ2-3 | - | - | TRBV6-1 | CASTPPEDTQYF | TGTGCCAGCACCCCACCTGAGGATACGCAGTATTTT
TRBJ2-7 | - | - | TRBV11-3 | CASSLDRSRVNEQYF | TGTGCCAGCAGCTTAGATCGGTCCAGGGTTAACGAGCAGTACTTC
TRBJ2-7 | - | - | TRBV2 | CANFRPAETYEQYF | TGTGCCAACTTCCGGCCGGCAGAAACCTACGAGCAGTACTTC
TRBJ2-7 | - | - | TRBV11-2 | CASSLGTGSLREQYF | TGTGCCAGCAGCTTAGGAACAGGGAGCCTACGCGAGCAGTACTTC
TRBJ2-7 | TRBD1 | - | TRBV27 | CASNYEGQGLGEQYF | TGTGCCAGCAATTACGAGGGACAGGGGCTGGGCGAGCAGTACTTC
TRBJ1-2 | - | - | TRBV13 | CASSLGQGAANYGYTF | TGTGCCAGCAGCTTGGGTCAGGGTGCGGCTAACTATGGCTACACCTTC
TRBJ2-7 | - | - | TRBV9 | CASSVGGQGGFHEQYF | TGTGCCAGCAGCGTAGGGGGGCAGGGAGGGTTCCACGAGCAGTACTTC
TRBJ1-5 | - | - | TRBV4-1 | CASSPPGQGNQPQHF | TGCGCCAGCAGCCCACCGGGACAAGGCAATCAGCCCCAGCATTTT
TRBJ1-2 | TRBD1 | - | TRBV30 | CAWSPDRDPGGYTF | TGTGCCTGGAGCCCAGACAGGGACCCGGGAGGCTACACCTTC
TRBJ2-1 | - | - | TRBV30 | CAWRGISSYNEQFF | TGTGCCTGGAGGGGTATCAGCTCCTACAATGAGCAGTTCTTC
TRBJ2-2 | - | - | TRBV19 | CASSDTGELFF | TGTGCCAGCTCAGACACCGGGGAGCTGTTTTTT
TRBJ2-7 | - | - | TRBV27 | CASSFGESYEQYF | TGTGCCAGCAGTTTTGGAGAATCCTACGAGCAGTACTTC
TRBJ2-7 | - | - | TRBV19 | CASSGSSGYEQYF | TGTGCCAGTAGCGGCAGTTCGGGGTACGAGCAGTACTTC
TRBJ1-6 | - | - | TRBV13 | CASSPGLDGNSPLHF | TGTGCCAGCAGCCCGGGACTTGATGGAAATTCACCCCTCCACTTT
TRBJ2-3 | - | - | TRBV28 | CASSIASTDTQYF | TGTGCCAGCAGTATCGCTAGCACAGATACGCAGTATTTT
TRBJ2-1 | TRBD2 | - | TRBV11-2 | CASSFVAGDSAYNEQFF | TGTGCCAGCAGCTTTGTAGCGGGAGATAGCGCCTACAATGAGCAGTTCTTC
TRBJ2-7 | - | - | TRBV4-1 | CASSLGSAYEQYF | TGCGCCAGCAGCCTGGGCAGTGCCTACGAGCAGTACTTC
TRBJ2-1 | - | - | TRBV10-1 | CASSVDGYNEQFF | TGCGCCAGCAGTGTTGATGGCTACAATGAGCAGTTCTTC
TRBJ2-7 | - | - | TRBV11-2 | CASSLDLSYEQYF | TGTGCCAGCAGCTTAGATCTAAGCTACGAGCAGTACTTC